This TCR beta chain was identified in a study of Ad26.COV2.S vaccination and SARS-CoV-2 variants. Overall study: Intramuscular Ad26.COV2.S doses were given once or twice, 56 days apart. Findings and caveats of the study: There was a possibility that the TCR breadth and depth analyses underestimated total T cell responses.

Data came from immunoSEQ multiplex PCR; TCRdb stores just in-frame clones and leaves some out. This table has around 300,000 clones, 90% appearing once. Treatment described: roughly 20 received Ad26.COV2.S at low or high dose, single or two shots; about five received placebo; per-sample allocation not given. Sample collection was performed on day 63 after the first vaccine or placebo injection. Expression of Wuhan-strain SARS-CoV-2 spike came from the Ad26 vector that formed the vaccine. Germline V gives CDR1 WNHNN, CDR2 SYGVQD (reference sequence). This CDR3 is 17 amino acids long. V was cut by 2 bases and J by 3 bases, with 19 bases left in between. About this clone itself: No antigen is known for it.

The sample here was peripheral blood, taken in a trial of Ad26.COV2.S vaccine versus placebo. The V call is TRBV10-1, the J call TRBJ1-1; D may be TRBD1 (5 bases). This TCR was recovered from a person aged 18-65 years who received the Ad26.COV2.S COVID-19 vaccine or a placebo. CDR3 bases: TGCGCCAGCAGTGAGGGGGCCATAGGAGAATGGGACACTGAAGCTTTCTTT. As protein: CASSEGAIGEWDTEAFF.